The text below deals with one TCR beta chain. Its cognate antigen has yet to be identified. Nothing much larger sits one base from this clone, and base qualities are not available. The CDR3 regions of human TCRbeta chains were analyzed by immunosequencing. The authors' pipeline ran thus. Repertoire TCRs were checked for matches against a reference library of SARS-CoV-2-specific TCRs that had been generated using the MIRA antigen-specificity platform. Breadth was defined as the fraction of unique TCRs that were SARS-CoV-2-associated. Depth was defined as the fraction of total T cells that were SARS-CoV-2-associated. Using the MIRA data, every spike-specific TCR was mapped to the spike region that the TCR reacted to and assigned to either a CD4 or a CD8 class. Log10-transformed breadth and depth values were compared by one-way ANOVA with Sidak's multiple comparisons tests. TCRdb stores this immuneACCESS table with in-frame sequences only. Part of the clones is absent; in the studies checked, under half of the shortfall reflects unresolved V genes, and no reason is known for the rest. The V and J calls and the clone size are those of that table, but D and trimming were determined from the DNA. The sample profile shows 70,000 to 90,000 clones; approximately 85% of them were found once. 12% of the sample goes to the ten largest clones.

The time point tag for this specimen amounts to: about 28 days (+/-7) after the second vaccine dose. AZD1222 recipients given second doses at about 4 weeks or at about 12 weeks were pooled, since spike-specific TCR depth and breadth were not found to differ between the two schedules. Samples from vaccinated people were obtained from the UK trials COV001 and COV002, which included a single-blind randomized controlled phase 2/3 trial of AZD1222 (ChAdOx1 nCoV-19) in healthy adults. For TCRbeta chain sequencing, PBMC samples were collected from trial participants at day 0 and at day 28 after the second dose. The data belong to a study of T cell responses to AZD1222 COVID-19 vaccine (dated by TCRdb to 2020 to 2023). For the study in its entirety: TCR sequencing was performed for about 250 trial participants, of whom about 200 were given two doses of AZD1222 and roughly 25 were given two doses of MenACWY control vaccine. Trial participants were enrolled by age into 18-55, 56-69 and 70-plus year subgroups, with 148, 28 and 57 TCR-sequenced participants respectively. Points the paper makes about the study in general: CD4 TCRs associated with the vaccine covered the entire spike protein, and the dominant responses were in regions 160-218 and 743-854. A significant rise in spike-specific TCR breadth and depth was observed after two AZD1222 doses relative to day 0 and relative to MenACWY recipients. The 56-69-year group was small, and its depth increase did not reach significance, likely because of low power. Conclusions about previously exposed vaccinees were limited because only a handful of AZD1222 recipients were SARS-CoV-2 seropositive at baseline. Participants were mostly white British and included more females than males, and it was suggested by the authors that clonal diversity may have been underestimated. Because no day 14 peak-response samples were available, the repertoires could be characterized only after the peak T cell response. Reportedly, almost half of the unique spike-specific TCRs recognized epitopes lying outside the regions that are mutated in the B.1.351 and B.1.1.7 variants.

The clonotype comes from an adult who received the AZD1222 COVID-19 vaccine. The material was peripheral blood, obtained 28 days after the second AZD1222 dose.

The CDR3 region: CASSPPASGSETQYF. The bases are TGTGCCAGCTCACCACCAGCTAGCGGGAGTGAGACCCAGTACTTC. The sequence links TRBV18 to TRBJ2-5, with 10 bases in between that match TRBD2. The germline V gene gives CDR1 as KGHSH and CDR2 as LQKENI. Ends trimmed: V by 0 bases, J by 5 bases; bases unmatched to a gene: 3. Including cysteine and phenylalanine, the CDR3 has 15 amino acids. Only CDR3 DNA remains: 45 bases, in frame from the first base.